What follows are 16 T cell receptor beta chains derived from one specimen sequenced in a study of identical twins. TCRdb itself ran the 5' RACE reads through MiXCR, one entry per CDR3 protein. The sample lists 400,000 to 500,000 distinct CDR3 sequences, roughly an eighth occurring once. The same data also contributed to another study, on yellow fever vaccine responses in identical twins.

The sample comprised CD4+ T cells sorted from blood. Source of these receptors: a woman aged 18-35 years in good health.

The genes are TRBV6-1 and TRBJ2-3; D possibly matches TRBD1 or TRBD2 (5 bases each). CDR3 length: 14 residues. Germline V gene lookup returns CDR1 MNHNS and CDR2 SASEGT. Trimming took off 6 bases at V and 2 bases at J, with 12 bases between the two ends. The CDR3 region has the DNA TGTGCCAGCAGACAGGTGGGGGTCACAGATACGCAGTATTTT. It encodes CASRQVGVTDTQYF.

There are a few counts of this clonotype. This chain connects TRBV4-3 to TRBJ2-2; D might be TRBD1 (7 bases). The CDR3 length is 14 residues. In germline, CDR1 is LGHNA, CDR2 YSLEER. The V end was cut by 4 bases, the J end by 3 bases, with 9 bases between. CDR3 amino acids: CASSRGTDTGELFF. The CDR3 region has the DNA TGCGCCAGCAGCCGCGGGACAGACACCGGGGAGCTGTTTTTT.

A few counts support this clonotype. This sequence joins TRBV10-2 and TRBJ2-7; a weak D match, TRBD1 (6 bases). Germline CDR1 reads WSHSY; CDR2 reads SAAADI. CDR3 length: 13 residues. The germline V and J ends were trimmed by 4 bases and 1 base, with 8 bases remaining between them. The CDR3 here is CASSADSSYEQYF. The CDR3 DNA follows: TGCGCCAGCAGTGCGGACAGTTCCTACGAGCAGTACTTC.

This rearrangement joins TRBV5-1 to TRBJ2-1; 12 bases fit TRBD1. The V and J ends lost 4 bases and 8 bases, in that order; junction bases with no gene match: 10. Germline-derived CDR1 and CDR2 are SGHRS and YFSETQ. The CDR3 spans 16 residues. CDR3 amino acids: CASSPTGTGGLYEQFF. The CDR3, as DNA: TGCGCCAGCAGCCCTACCGGGACAGGGGGCCTGTATGAGCAGTTCTTC.

The chain carries TRBV12-3 or TRBV12-4 and TRBJ2-1; TRBD1 or TRBD2 may be the D gene (5 bases each). The ends were cut back, 5 bases at V and 7 bases at J, with 9 bases in the middle. This CDR3 has 12 amino acids. CDR3 sequence (DNA): TGTGCCAGCAGTAGGGACGGAAATGAGCAGTTCTTC. As protein: CASSRDGNEQFF.

This clonotype came up a few times. This chain joins TRBV6-5 and TRBJ2-7, with 11 bases matching TRBD1. The CDR3 consists of 13 residues. Per the germline V gene, CDR1 is MNHEY and CDR2 is SVGAGI. V was clipped by 4 bases and J by 6 bases; unmatched bases: 2. The CDR3 DNA follows: TGTGCCAGCAGTTGGGACAGGGGGGGCGAGCAGTACTTC. It specifies CASSWDRGGEQYF.

This clonotype was counted a few times. The V and J genes are TRBV6-2 or TRBV6-3 and TRBJ1-2; 7 nucleotides match TRBD1. In germline, CDR1 is MNHEY, CDR2 SVGEGT. The CDR3 contains 17 residues. The V gene end was trimmed by 0 bases and the J gene end by 1 base; junction bases not matched to a gene: 8. In DNA form, the CDR3 reads TGTGCCAGCAGTTACTCAGGGACAGCGCTGATTAACTATGGCTACACCTTC. Translated, it gives CASSYSGTALINYGYTF.

This clonotype ranks as medium-sized (0.01 to 0.1%). The rearrangement joins TRBV29-1 to TRBJ2-7, with 8 bases that match TRBD1. Germline loops: CDR1 SQVTM, CDR2 ANQGSEA. The CDR3 loop spans 13 amino acids. Losses at the gene ends were 7 bases for V and 2 bases for J; bases not matched to a gene: 7. The chain's CDR3 is CSDSTGEAYEQYF. CDR3 bases: TGCAGCGACTCGACAGGGGAGGCCTACGAGCAGTACTTC.

V is TRBV18 and J is TRBJ1-5, with a possible D match to TRBD1 (6 bases). The V and J ends lost 2 bases and 3 bases respectively, with 11 bases between them. This CDR3 comprises 15 residues. The germline V gene encodes CDR1 KGHSH and CDR2 LQKENI. The CDR3 coding sequence is TGTGCCAGCTCACCAGTAGGGGGTCCCAATCAGCCCCAGCATTTT. This translates into CASSPVGGPNQPQHF.

The gene calls are TRBV19 and TRBJ2-2; possibly TRBD2 for D (5 bases). Per germline, CDR1 LNHDA and CDR2 SQIVND (reference sequence). CDR3 length: 14 amino acids. The V gene lost 4 bases and the J gene lost 0 bases, with 6 bases spanning the gap. The CDR3 sequence is CASSTGANTGELFF. CDR3 nucleotides: TGTGCCAGTAGTACCGGGGCGAACACCGGGGAGCTGTTTTTT.

This clonotype was counted ten times or more. This rearrangement joins TRBV5-1 to TRBJ1-1, with D unresolved. Germline loops: CDR1 SGHRS, CDR2 YFSETQ. The V end was cut by 3 bases, the J end by 5 bases, with 14 bases between. The CDR3 consists of 14 residues. The CDR3 nucleotides read TGCGCCAGCAGCTCCGGAACATCCGGGACTGAAGCTTTCTTT. As protein: CASSSGTSGTEAFF.

The J gene is TRBJ2-1, the V gene TRBV19, with D possibly TRBD2 on 6 matching bases. From germline, CDR1 is LNHDA and CDR2 SQIVND (reference sequence). The CDR3 runs 16 residues. V was shortened by 6 bases and J by 2 bases, with 17 bases between the two germline ends. Here the CDR3 DNA reads TGTGCCAGTAGCCTCGGGAGCGGGCCTCCCTACAATGAGCAGTTCTTC. This codes for CASSLGSGPPYNEQFF.

On this clonotype itself: This may stem from a read error, because a much larger clone lies one nucleotide away. This chain joins TRBV7-9 and TRBJ2-5; D possibly corresponds to TRBD1 (5 bases). This CDR3 has 13 amino acids. The germline CDR1 and CDR2 sequences are SEHNR and FQNEAQ (reference sequence). This CDR3 is CAGSFAGRETQYF. DNA for the CDR3: TGTGCCGGCAGCTTTGCAGGGCGGGAGACCCAGTACTTC.

This clonotype was observed at least ten times. A read error may account for a junction end that differs from germline. The chain is built from TRBV12-3 or TRBV12-4 and TRBJ2-3; TRBD2 agrees at 10 bases. CDR3 length: 14 residues. CDR3 protein: CASSLLPSGSGIFF. In nucleotides, the CDR3 is TGTGCCAGCAGCCTTCTACCTAGCGGGAGTGGAATATTTTTT.

This clonotype was recorded a few times. This chain uses TRBV28 with TRBJ2-7; D might be TRBD1 (6 bases). The V gene lost 0 bases and the J gene lost 7 bases, with 13 bases spanning the gap. Per germline, CDR1 MDHEN and CDR2 SYDVKM. The CDR3 spans 14 residues. CDR3 sequence: CASSLWGRGEEQYF. Here the CDR3 DNA reads TGTGCCAGCAGTTTATGGGGCAGGGGTGAAGAGCAGTACTTC.

This clonotype showed up many times. The rearrangement links TRBV4-3 to TRBJ1-1; D perhaps matches TRBD1 (5 bases). This CDR3 region has 16 residues. With 0 bases removed from V and 1 base from J, the gap between germline ends came to 12 bases. Germline V gene sequence: CDR1 LGHNA, CDR2 YSLEER. The CDR3 region is CASSQESSQGNTEAFF. The CDR3, as DNA: TGCGCCAGCAGCCAAGAGTCATCGCAGGGGAACACTGAAGCTTTCTTT.